This TCR beta chain is from a study of blood T cell repertoires in COVID-19. Turning to the study itself: PBMCs, B-cell-depleted T cells, or T cells provided the cDNA or gDNA that made up the material.

TCRdb keeps only in-frame clones here, not all; method: immunoSEQ multiplex PCR. The sample lists 250,000 to 350,000 clones; 87% were seen once. There are 15 residues in the CDR3. The chain recombines TRBV21-1 with TRBJ1-5. TRBV21-1 is assigned pseudogene status. The sequenced sample was peripheral blood. The source is a man between 18 and 35 years old with active or convalescent COVID-19. As DNA, the CDR3 is TGTGCCAGCACCCCTAGCGTTATACGGGGTCAGCCCCAGCATTTT. Protein: CASTPSVIRGQPQHF.